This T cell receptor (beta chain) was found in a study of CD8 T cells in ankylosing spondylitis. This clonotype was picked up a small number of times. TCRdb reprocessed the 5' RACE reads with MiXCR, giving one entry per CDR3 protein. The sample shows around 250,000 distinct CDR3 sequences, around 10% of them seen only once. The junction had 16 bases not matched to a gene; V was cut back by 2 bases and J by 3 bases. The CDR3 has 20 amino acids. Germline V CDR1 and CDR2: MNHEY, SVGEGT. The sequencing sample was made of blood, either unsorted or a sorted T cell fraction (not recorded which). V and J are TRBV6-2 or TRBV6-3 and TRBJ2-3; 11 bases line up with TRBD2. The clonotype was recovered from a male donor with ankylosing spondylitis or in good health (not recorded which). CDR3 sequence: CASSYDSGGVAGGVTDTQYF. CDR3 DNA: TGTGCCAGCAGTTACGACTCGGGAGGAGTAGCGGGGGGGGTAACAGATACGCAGTATTTT.